What follows is one T cell receptor (beta chain) and its context. The germline gives CDR1 KGHDR, CDR2 SFDVKD. Trimming shortened V by 8 bases and J by 0 bases, and 13 bases separated the two germline ends. The CDR3 consists of 16 residues. Authors' methods: Nucleated cell counts were estimated from reference gene primer amplification. The method was immunoSEQ multiplex PCR; TCRdb's version includes in-frame clones alone and lacks a portion of them. That table supplies the V and J calls and clone size; D and trimming were determined from the DNA. The sample consists of 50,000 to 70,000 clones, about 76% of them appearing once. This specimen belongs to a study of blood T cell repertoires in COVID-19. Study background: PBMCs, B-cell-depleted T cells, or T cells were the source of the cDNA or gDNA that made up the material.

The TCR was taken from a middle-aged man with active or convalescent COVID-19. The source material was peripheral blood. This chain links TRBV24-1 with TRBJ2-6; D call uncertain. The DNA for the CDR3 is TGTGCCACCAAAACTCTCAAGTCCTCTGGGGCCAACGTCCTGACTTTC. Protein sequence: CATKTLKSSGANVLTF.